This T cell receptor beta chain was sequenced for a study of blood T cell repertoires in COVID-19. Germline loops: CDR1 ENHRY, CDR2 SYGVKD. V gave up 8 bases and J gave up 0 bases, with 14 bases separating them. This CDR3 is 14 amino acids long. Assay: immunoSEQ multiplex PCR; the TCRdb copy retains only in-frame clones and omits some. This sample has approximately 68,000 clones, with roughly 77% found just once. The chain has TRBV10-3 and TRBJ2-7; tentatively, D is TRBD2 (5 bases). The sequencing input was peripheral blood. This clonotype was sampled from a human donor in a cohort sampled during active COVID-19. This CDR3 is CAIQRTGLSYEQYF. DNA of the CDR3: TGTGCCATCCAGCGGACTGGCCTCTCCTACGAGCAGTACTTC.